The 26 T cell receptor beta chains below were found in one sample sequenced in a study of blood T cell repertoires in COVID-19. Assay: immunoSEQ multiplex PCR; the TCRdb copy retains only in-frame clones and omits some. The repertoire holds more than 350,000 clones, with 80% to 90% as singletons. Sequenced material: PBMCs or T cells enriched from blood (not recorded which). Receptor source: a man younger than 35 who had recovered from COVID-19.

This rearrangement joins TRBV27 to TRBJ2-3, with no clear D. V lost 2 bases to trimming and J lost 6 bases, with 12 bases between them. This CDR3 spans 14 amino acids. Germline assignment: CDR1 MNHEY and CDR2 SMNVEV (reference sequence). CDR3 sequence: CASSLTHIPDTQYF. For the CDR3, the DNA is TGTGCCAGCAGTTTAACGCACATCCCTGATACGCAGTATTTT.

This clone was seen only once. The rearrangement joins TRBV28 to TRBJ1-2; possibly TRBD1 for D (6 bases). The V gene's germline CDR1 is MDHEN and CDR2 SYDVKM. CDR3 length: 14 amino acids. V was cut by 5 bases and J by 8 bases, with 18 bases left in between. The CDR3 bases are TGTGCCAGCAGTATAGGACAGAGGGAGAGAGGCTACACCTTC. Its translation is CASSIGQRERGYTF.

J is TRBJ2-7 and V is TRBV27, with 9 bases lining up with TRBD2. The CDR3 sequence is 15 residues long. The germline V gene encodes CDR1 MNHEY and CDR2 SMNVEV (reference sequence). Unmatched junction bases numbered 3, after V lost 1 base and J lost 2 bases. The CDR3: CASSLLAGATYEQYF. DNA of the CDR3: TGTGCCAGCAGTTTATTAGCGGGAGCAACCTACGAGCAGTACTTC.

The genes are TRBV2 and TRBJ1-1, with 7 bases identical to TRBD1. With 9 bases clipped from V and 2 bases from J, the junction kept 15 bases outside the gene matches. Germline V gene lookup returns CDR1 SNHLY and CDR2 FYNNEI. The CDR3 covers 16 residues. Here the CDR3 DNA reads TGTGCCAGACAACCCGATACAGGGACAGCTAACACTGAAGCTTTCTTT. Translating it yields CARQPDTGTANTEAFF.

The chain joins TRBV29-1 to TRBJ2-3; TRBD2 agrees at 15 bases. CDR3 length: 15 amino acids. Unmatched junction bases numbered 6, after V lost 6 bases and J lost 5 bases. Germline CDR1 is SQVTM and CDR2 is ANQGSEA. The chain's CDR3 is CSVQGLAGGGDTQYF. DNA of the CDR3: TGCAGCGTCCAGGGACTAGCGGGGGGAGGAGATACGCAGTATTTT.

Ten or more counts support this clone. The chain couples TRBV2 to TRBJ2-7; 10 bases agree with TRBD2. CDR3 size: 14 residues. V trimming: 4 bases; J trimming: 6 bases; junction bases outside the gene matches: 6. In germline, CDR1 is SNHLY, CDR2 FYNNEI. The CDR3 sequence: CASSGASGRGEQYF. The CDR3 nucleotides are TGTGCCAGCAGTGGGGCTAGCGGGAGAGGCGAGCAGTACTTC.

The chain links TRBV28 to TRBJ2-5; TRBD1 matches 7 bases. Germline lookup yields CDR1 MDHEN and CDR2 SYDVKM. V was pared by 5 bases and J by 2 bases, with 8 bases of the junction left unmatched. The CDR3 spans 15 residues. CDR3 bases: TGTGCCAGCAGTCCAATGACAGGGCGTCAAGAGACCCAGTACTTC. Translated, it gives CASSPMTGRQETQYF.

CDR3 DNA sequence: TGTGCCAGCTCATCTGCAGGGTCGAGTGGAGCTTTCTTT. The encoded protein is CASSSAGSSGAFF. This chain joins TRBV18 and TRBJ1-1; TRBD1 is a possible D gene (5 bases). CDR3 size: 13 residues. V lost 5 bases and J 10 bases, leaving 17 bases between the germline ends. Per germline, CDR1 KGHSH and CDR2 LQKENI.

The chain employs TRBV19 and TRBJ1-1, with TRBD1 identical over 9 bases. The germline V gene has CDR1 LNHDA and CDR2 SQIVND (reference sequence). The V gene end was trimmed by 5 bases and the J gene end by 8 bases; junction bases not matched to a gene: 12. This CDR3 is 15 amino acids long. Written as DNA, the CDR3 is TGTGCCAGTAGTCAACACAGGGGGCAAATTTCCGAAGCTTTCTTT. Translated: CASSQHRGQISEAFF.

The V gene is TRBV7-9, the J gene TRBJ2-3; TRBD1 aligns across 10 bases. Germline assignment: CDR1 SEHNR and CDR2 FQNEAQ (reference sequence). Trimming took 5 bases from V and 1 from J; bases not matched to a gene: 12. The CDR3 contains 18 residues. CDR3 loop: CASSGRVTGGRGTDTQYF. CDR3 nucleotides: TGTGCCAGCAGCGGGAGGGTGACAGGGGGCCGGGGCACAGATACGCAGTATTTT.

This chain uses TRBV5-8 with TRBJ1-2, with 9 nucleotides matching TRBD1. Germline CDR1 SGHTS, CDR2 YDEGEE. The CDR3 runs 13 residues. J lost 7 bases, V lost 2 bases, and 3 bases had no gene match. For the CDR3, the DNA is TGTGCCAGCAGCTTTGGGACAGGGCTTGGCTACACCTTC. It encodes CASSFGTGLGYTF.

The chain couples TRBV18 to TRBJ1-3; D is perhaps TRBD1 (6 bases). This CDR3 has 15 residues. Trimming left V 4 bases short and J 2 bases short, with 12 bases between. Germline CDR1 reads KGHSH; CDR2 reads LQKENI. CDR3 nucleotides: TGTGCCAGCTCACAACTAACAGGGCCTGGAAACACCATATATTTT. It is translated as CASSQLTGPGNTIYF.

The chain couples TRBV11-3 to TRBJ2-1, with D perhaps matching TRBD2 (6 bases). CDR1 and CDR2 from the germline V gene are SGHNT and YENEEA. The V end lost 1 base, the J end lost 9 bases, and 13 bases lay between the germline ends. This CDR3 contains 14 residues. DNA for the CDR3: TGTGCCAGCAGCTTAGCGGGAGTTCGGGGTGAGCAGTTCTTC. Protein sequence: CASSLAGVRGEQFF.

The chain uses TRBV7-9 and TRBJ2-2; the D is unclear. CDR3 length equals 12 residues. The germline gives CDR1 SEHNR, CDR2 FQNEAQ (reference sequence). The V and J ends lost 5 bases and 6 bases respectively, with 7 bases between them. For the CDR3, the DNA is TGTGCCAGCAGCGTCCCGTCCGGGGAGCTGTTTTTT. This translates into CASSVPSGELFF.

This chain connects TRBV5-1 to TRBJ2-1, with 12 bases aligning to TRBD2. Germline V gene data show CDR1 as SGHRS and CDR2 as YFSETQ. After removal of 4 bases from V and 7 bases from J, the junction contained 6 bases not matched to a gene. The CDR3 is made up of 15 amino acids. The chain's CDR3 is CASSPRTSGVNEQFF. CDR3 in DNA: TGCGCCAGCAGCCCACGGACTAGCGGGGTAAATGAGCAGTTCTTC.

This clone was counted between two and nine times. The chain uses TRBV12-3 or TRBV12-4 and TRBJ2-1; tentatively, D is TRBD1 (5 bases). This CDR3 is built from 13 residues. Trimming shortened V by 3 bases and J by 7 bases, and 10 bases separated the two germline ends. The CDR3 region is CASSFPRQNEQFF. In DNA, the CDR3 is TGTGCCAGCAGTTTCCCCCGACAGAATGAGCAGTTCTTC.

The chain is built from TRBV7-9 and TRBJ2-7; D perhaps matches TRBD1 (6 bases). The CDR3 loop spans 13 amino acids. From germline, CDR1 is SEHNR and CDR2 FQNEAQ (reference sequence). Trimming cost V 8 bases and J 2 bases, with 13 bases left between them. The CDR3 sequence: CASGPGQTYEQYF. The CDR3 nucleotides are TGTGCCAGCGGTCCGGGACAAACCTACGAGCAGTACTTC. Supplemented by reference TRBV7-9 and TRBJ2-7, the full variable domain reads DTGVSQNPRHKITKRGQNVTFRCDPISEHNRLYWYRQTLGQGPEFLTYFQNEAQLEKSRLLSDRFSAERPKGSFSTLEIQRTEQGDSAMYLCASGPGQTYEQYFGPGTRLTVT.

The chain combines TRBV11-3 with TRBJ2-1; 7 bases are shared with TRBD1. Germline V gene sequence: CDR1 SGHNT, CDR2 YENEEA. V gave up 1 base and J gave up 10 bases; unmatched junction bases: 10. The CDR3 contains 15 residues. CDR3 amino acids: CASSLGDRALEEQFF. CDR3 nucleotide sequence: TGTGCCAGCAGCTTAGGAGACAGGGCCTTAGAGGAGCAGTTCTTC.

CDR3 sequence: CASSWGLAGGPSYNEQFF. CDR3 sequence (DNA): TGTGCCAGCAGTTGGGGACTAGCGGGAGGGCCAAGCTACAATGAGCAGTTCTTC. The chain recombines TRBV6-2 or TRBV6-3 with TRBJ2-1; 16 bases are a match to TRBD2. Germline V gives CDR1 MNHEY, CDR2 SVGEGT. There are 18 residues in the CDR3. V trimming: 4 bases; J trimming: 3 bases; junction bases outside the gene matches: 6.

This clone was counted many times. The chain's CDR3 is CASSGNWARMDTQYF. In nucleotides, the CDR3 is TGTGCCAGCAGTGGAAATTGGGCCCGAATGGATACGCAGTATTTT. This chain connects TRBV27 to TRBJ2-3; no firm D call. Trimming stripped 5 bases from V and 6 bases from J, with 18 bases between. Germline CDR1 and CDR2: MNHEY and SMNVEV (reference sequence). The CDR3 runs 15 residues.

This chain links TRBV28 with TRBJ2-7; D might be TRBD2 (6 bases). The CDR3 contains 11 residues. Germline V gene data show CDR1 as MDHEN and CDR2 as SYDVKM. For the CDR3, the DNA is TGTGGTCACGGGAGAGCCTACGAGCAGTACTTC. It codes for CGHGRAYEQYF.

This chain links TRBV5-4 with TRBJ1-1; 7 bases fit TRBD1. After removal of 0 bases from V and 0 bases from J, the junction contained 5 bases not matched to a gene. CDR1 SGHNT and CDR2 YYREEE come from the germline V gene (reference sequence). The CDR3 covers 16 residues. The CDR3 sequence is CASSLGGGSMNTEAFF. The CDR3 nucleotides read TGTGCCAGCAGCTTGGGAGGGGGCAGTATGAACACTGAAGCTTTCTTT.

The genes are TRBV18 and TRBJ2-7; the D gene is possibly TRBD2 (5 bases). V was trimmed by 0 bases and J by 0 bases, leaving 6 bases between them. Per germline, CDR1 KGHSH and CDR2 LQKENI. The length of the CDR3 is 14 residues. The CDR3: CASSPPRDSYEQYF. Here the CDR3 DNA reads TGTGCCAGCTCACCACCCCGGGACTCCTACGAGCAGTACTTC.

In this sample, this clone turned up a few times. This chain uses TRBV5-8 with TRBJ1-1; D is unclear. Germline V gene sequence: CDR1 SGHTS, CDR2 YDEGEE. CDR3 length: 15 residues. V was pared by 0 bases and J by 4 bases, with 13 bases between. The CDR3 bases are TGTGCCAGCAGCTTGGCGTTAGTCTTTGGCACTGAAGCTTTCTTT. This codes for CASSLALVFGTEAFF.

This chain uses TRBV3-1 (or the pseudogene TRBV3-2) with TRBJ1-1; the D gene is possibly TRBD1 (5 bases). Germline CDR1 reads LGHDT; CDR2 reads YNNKEL (reference sequence). CDR3 length: 14 amino acids. V lost 5 bases and J 5 bases, leaving 15 bases between the germline ends. CDR3 in DNA: TGTGCCAGCAGCTCAGGGATAGGGTCTACTGAAGCTTTCTTT. Translation: CASSSGIGSTEAFF.

This clone was recorded once. The chain recombines TRBV5-1 with TRBJ1-6; TRBD1 matches at 11 bases. The V gene's germline CDR1 is SGHRS and CDR2 YFSETQ. J lost 7 bases, V lost 4 bases, and 7 bases had no gene match. The CDR3 is made up of 16 amino acids. The CDR3 region is CASSVGTGGYNSPLHF. The DNA of the CDR3 is TGCGCCAGCAGCGTCGGGACAGGGGGTTACAATTCACCCCTCCACTTT. Complete variable domain (other parts from reference TRBV5-1 and TRBJ1-6): KAGVTQTPRYLIKTRGQQVTLSCSPISGHRSVSWYQQTPGQGLQFLFEYFSETQRNKGNFPGRFSGRQFSNSRSEMNVSTLELGDSALYLCASSVGTGGYNSPLHFGNGTRLTVT.